The 6 T cell receptor beta chains below were found in one sample sequenced in a study of T-cell reconstitution after alpha-beta-depleted transplantation in children. Preparing the TCRbeta library involved the use of unique molecular identifiers. TCRdb recomputed calls from the PCR reads with MiXCR, one row per CDR3 protein. Among 250,000 to 400,000 distinct CDR3 sequences listed, over 20% were seen once. Sequenced here: PBMCs, mostly from graft donor cells, sampled 180 days after TCRalphabeta/CD19-depleted stem cell transplant. These receptor sequences come from a male patient between 5 and 17 years old who had a stem cell transplant for acute lymphoblastic leukemia, so the T cells may come from the graft donor.

This clonotype turned up a few times. V is TRBV19 and J is TRBJ2-2; perhaps TRBD1 as D (5 bases). This CDR3 contains 15 residues. V shed 5 bases and J shed 4 bases, with 14 bases lying between them. Germline V gene sequence: CDR1 LNHDA, CDR2 SQIVND (reference sequence). This chain's CDR3 is CASSASRGSTGELFF. CDR3 nucleotides: TGTGCCAGTAGTGCCTCAAGGGGAAGCACCGGGGAGCTGTTTTTT.

The rearrangement joins TRBV6-5 to TRBJ2-7; perhaps TRBD1 as D (6 bases). CDR1 MNHEY and CDR2 SVGAGI come from the germline V gene. This CDR3 is built from 13 residues. Trimming took 2 bases from V and 3 from J, leaving 8 bases between them. The CDR3 spells CASSYGGHYEQYF. In DNA, the CDR3 is TGTGCCAGCAGTTACGGGGGACACTACGAGCAGTACTTC.

The chain uses TRBV12-3 or TRBV12-4 and TRBJ1-1, with D hard to call. The CDR3 length is 14 residues. Trimming pared 7 bases from V and 4 bases from J, leaving 16 bases between. For the CDR3, the DNA is TGTGCCAGCACTCTAACTAGGGTGGGCACTGAAGCTTTCTTT. This encodes CASTLTRVGTEAFF.

The table lists this clonotype with many counts. The genes are TRBV4-1 and TRBJ1-1; D gene uncertain. From germline, CDR1 is MGHRA and CDR2 YSYEKL. Trimming removed 1 base from V and 5 bases from J, with 11 bases in between. The CDR3 loop spans 14 amino acids. The CDR3 here is CASSQVSGITEAFF. CDR3 nucleotide sequence: TGCGCCAGCAGCCAAGTGAGCGGGATTACTGAAGCTTTCTTT.

The chain couples TRBV20-1 to TRBJ2-1; D not resolved. Looked up from germline, CDR1 is DFQATT and CDR2 is SNEGSKA (reference sequence). Trimming stripped 1 base from V and 7 bases from J, with 8 bases between. This CDR3 region has 12 residues. In DNA, the CDR3 is TGCAGTGCTAGAGGTTGGGGTAATGAGCAGTTCTTC. It is translated as CSARGWGNEQFF.

J is TRBJ2-2 and V is TRBV11-2, with D possibly matching TRBD1 (5 bases). V lost 0 bases, J lost 5 bases, and 10 bases lay in between. CDR3 size: 15 residues. Germline V gene lookup returns CDR1 SGHAT and CDR2 FQNNGV. CDR3 DNA: TGTGCCAGCAGCTTAGACAGGGTGAAAACCGGGGAGCTGTTTTTT. Protein sequence: CASSLDRVKTGELFF.